One T cell receptor beta chain is described in this entry. Its antigen remains unknown. The sample, roughly 9.1 milliliters of peripheral blood, was drawn from each donor. Total RNA, at least 5 micrograms per sample, came from PBMCs. There are 16 residues in the CDR3. V dropped 5 bases and J dropped 0 bases, with 15 bases sitting between them. Germline values: CDR1 SGHTA, CDR2 FQGNSA. The data belong to a study of blood T cells in healthy people across ages. Findings and limits, study-wide: Roughly linear age-related decline in beta diversity appeared, significant by age approximately 40. Aged donors had fewer naive CD4+ cells and lower diversity than long-lived donors.

The second PCR ran roughly 7 to 12 cycles with a sample-barcoded 5' primer and J-beta primers. TCRdb re-called the 5' RACE reads through MiXCR, storing one row per CDR3 protein. Here the sample spans 800,000 or so distinct CDR3 sequences, around two thirds being singletons. The sample consisted of blood. The rearrangement links TRBV7-2 to TRBJ2-3; D possibly corresponds to TRBD1 (6 bases). This receptor was identified in a man aged 30-40 years in good health. The CDR3 loop reads CASSVGQPTSTDTQYF. The CDR3 DNA sequence: TGTGCCAGCAGCGTCGGACAGCCAACTAGCACAGATACGCAGTATTTT. Variable domain in full (rest from reference TRBV7-2 and TRBJ2-3): GAGVSQSPSNKVTEKGKDVELRCDPISGHTALYWYRQSLGQGLEFLIYFQGNSAPDKSGLPSDRFSAERTGGSVSTLTIQRTQQEDSAVYLCASSVGQPTSTDTQYFGPGTRLTVL.